This entry concerns a single TCR beta chain. Its antigen is currently unknown. The sample belongs to a study of CXCR3-negative and CXCR3-positive naive CD8 T cells. The study, taken as a whole, reports: Memory cells diverged, while naive CXCR3-positive and CXCR3-negative cells had similar TRBV-TRBJ usage. Naive subsets were similarly diverse, while memory CD8+ repertoires were much less diverse.

This CDR3 has 15 amino acids. CDR1 and CDR2 from the germline V gene are MNHEY and SMNVEV (reference sequence). Every individual CD8+ T cell subset underwent sorting in triplicate at 330,000 or so cells apiece. The TRB cDNA libraries were prepared by 5' RACE with UMI labels. TCRdb re-called the 5' RACE reads, yielding one record per CDR3 amino acid sequence without DNA. The sample totals approximately 41,000 distinct CDR3 sequences. The clonotype was recovered from a human donor in good health. Some clones in this sample may be carry-over from other donors' samples. Sequences were obtained from memory CD8+ T cells from blood. The rearrangement links TRBV27 to TRBJ2-1; checking the TCRdb D call of TRBD1 is not possible without DNA. The CDR3 sequence: CASSLFDRVGGEQFF.